A selection of T cell receptor beta chains follows, all from one sample in a study of response to subunit inactivated influenza vaccine. Each CDR3 protein is one row after TCRdb ran MiXCR on the RT-PCR reads. Here the sample spans around 710,000 distinct CDR3 sequences, approximately 15% being singletons. This sample comprised PBMCs from blood, obtained around 14 days before vaccination. The receptor set was obtained from a man aged 50-60 years who received an inactivated influenza vaccine. Both conserved end residues are trimmed from each CDR3.

V	CDR3
TRBV7-9	ASSLPSTEQY
TRBV2	ASSEEGTSHNEQF
TRBV14	ASSQGGSPSYEQY
TRBV5-1	ASSLAGLWGTDTQY
TRBV5-1	ASSPGDTLSYNEQF
TRBV11-2	ASSSPGTGAPGANVLT
TRBV19	ASSVDRGRNSPLH
TRBV28	ASSFIGTSIINEQF
TRBV4-3	ASSQGLLSGANVLT
TRBV4-3	ASSRGLAGSSYNEQF
TRBV20-1	SAPPRIPPSYEQY
TRBV11-1	ASSWPGQGFISPQETQY
TRBV12-3/TRBV12-4	ASTGPTVEETQY
TRBV6-4	ASRGGSGANVLT
TRBV30	AWNPTDSAGEAF
TRBV12-3/TRBV12-4	ASRVTGMNTEAF
TRBV15	ATSKRDQPQH
TRBV7-8	ASSLVRISPKETQY
TRBV12-3/TRBV12-4	ASSPGSGAREQF
TRBV7-9	ASSSQPRVSAEAF
TRBV20-1	SARVSVSGRVESYNEQF
TRBV5-1	ASSYVRSDEQF
TRBV29-1	SVERGSSYEQY
TRBV12-3/TRBV12-4	ASSLPSVHANEQF
TRBV6-1	ASRMTVQETQY
TRBV20-1	SASHPNSGNTIY
TRBV7-2	ASSLAGTSGSTDTQY
TRBV5-1	ASSFGSGWTDTQY
TRBV4-3	ASSREGGTPYNEQF
TRBV20-1	SAERGSSYEQY
TRBV15	ATSRVLTSGSGNEQF
TRBV7-9	ASSYSGPDTQY
TRBV4-2	ASSQDSRVNEQF
TRBV6-1	ASSRTQGSYEQY
TRBV28	ASHGDRGYEQY
TRBV20-1	SARVGAGGPQETQY
TRBV5-1	ASSFGSGSYEQY
TRBV6-1	ASSVSRQGASYGYT
TRBV9	ASSPGGGRAPY
TRBV7-9	ASSVLQGAGANVLT
TRBV12-3/TRBV12-4	ASRGGTTYEQY
TRBV7-8	ASSPTSGIQETQY
TRBV6-2/TRBV6-3	ASSYSPADGSYEQY
TRBV12-3/TRBV12-4	ASSPSRGWSPLH
TRBV27	ASRGTGRYEQY